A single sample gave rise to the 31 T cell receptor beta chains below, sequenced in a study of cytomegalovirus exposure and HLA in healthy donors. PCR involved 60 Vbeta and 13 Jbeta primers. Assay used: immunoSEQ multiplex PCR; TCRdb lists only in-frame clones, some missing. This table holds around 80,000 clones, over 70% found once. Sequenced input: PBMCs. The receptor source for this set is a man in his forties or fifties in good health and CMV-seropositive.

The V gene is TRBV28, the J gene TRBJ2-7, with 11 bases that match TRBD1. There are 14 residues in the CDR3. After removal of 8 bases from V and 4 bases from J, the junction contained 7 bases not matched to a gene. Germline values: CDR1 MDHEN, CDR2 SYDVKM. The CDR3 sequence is CASGLGQGGYEQYF. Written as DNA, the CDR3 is TGTGCCAGCGGTCTGGGACAGGGGGGATACGAGCAGTACTTC.

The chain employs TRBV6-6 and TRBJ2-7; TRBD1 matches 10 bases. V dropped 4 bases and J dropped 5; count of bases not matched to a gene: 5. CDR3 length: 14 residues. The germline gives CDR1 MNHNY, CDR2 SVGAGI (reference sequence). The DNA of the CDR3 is TGTGCCAGCAGTTGGACAGGGGGTATCGACGAGCAGTACTTC. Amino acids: CASSWTGGIDEQYF.

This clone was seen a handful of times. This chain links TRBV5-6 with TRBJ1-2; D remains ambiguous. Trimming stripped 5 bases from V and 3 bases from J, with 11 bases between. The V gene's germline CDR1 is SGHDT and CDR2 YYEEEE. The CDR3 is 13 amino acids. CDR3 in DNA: TGTGCCAGCAGTCCCAGTAACCACTATGGCTACACCTTC. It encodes CASSPSNHYGYTF.

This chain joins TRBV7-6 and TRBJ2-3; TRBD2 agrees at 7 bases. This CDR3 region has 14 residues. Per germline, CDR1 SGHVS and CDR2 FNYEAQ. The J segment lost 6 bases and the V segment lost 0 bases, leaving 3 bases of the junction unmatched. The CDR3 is CASSLAGGSDTQYF. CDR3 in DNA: TGTGCCAGCAGCTTAGCGGGGGGGTCGGATACGCAGTATTTT.

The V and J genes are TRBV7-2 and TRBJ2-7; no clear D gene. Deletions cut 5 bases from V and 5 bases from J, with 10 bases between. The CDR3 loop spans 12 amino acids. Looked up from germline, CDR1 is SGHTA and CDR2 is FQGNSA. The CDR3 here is CASSGTIDEQYF. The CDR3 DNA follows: TGTGCCAGCAGCGGCACCATCGACGAGCAGTACTTC.

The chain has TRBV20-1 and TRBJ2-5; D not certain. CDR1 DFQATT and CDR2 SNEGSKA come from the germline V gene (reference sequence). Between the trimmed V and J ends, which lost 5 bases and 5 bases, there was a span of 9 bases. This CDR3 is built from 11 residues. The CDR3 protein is CSAGPSETQYF. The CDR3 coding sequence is TGCAGTGCTGGGCCCTCCGAGACCCAGTACTTC.

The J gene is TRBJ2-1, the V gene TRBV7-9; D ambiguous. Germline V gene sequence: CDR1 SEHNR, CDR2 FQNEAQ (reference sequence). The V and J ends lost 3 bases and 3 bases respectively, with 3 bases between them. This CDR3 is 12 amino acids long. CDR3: CASSFLYNEQFF. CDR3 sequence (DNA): TGTGCCAGCAGCTTCCTCTACAATGAGCAGTTCTTC.

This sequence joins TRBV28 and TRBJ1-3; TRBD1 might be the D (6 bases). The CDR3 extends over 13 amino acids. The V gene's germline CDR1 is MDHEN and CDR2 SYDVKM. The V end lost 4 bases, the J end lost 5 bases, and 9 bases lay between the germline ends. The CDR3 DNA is TGTGCCAGCAGTTCAGGGGAGAGAAACACCATATATTTT. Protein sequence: CASSSGERNTIYF. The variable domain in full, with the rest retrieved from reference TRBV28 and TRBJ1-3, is DVKVTQSSRYLVKRTGEKVFLECVQDMDHENMFWYRQDPGLGLRLIYFSYDVKMKEKGDIPEGYSVSREKKERFSLILESASTNQTSMYLCASSSGERNTIYFGEGSWLTVV.

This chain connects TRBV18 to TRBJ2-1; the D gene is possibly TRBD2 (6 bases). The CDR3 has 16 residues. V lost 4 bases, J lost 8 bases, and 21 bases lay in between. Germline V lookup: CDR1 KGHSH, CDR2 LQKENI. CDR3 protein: CASSRTPGLPSDEQFF. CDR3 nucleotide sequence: TGTGCCAGCTCACGAACCCCGGGACTTCCCTCGGATGAGCAGTTCTTC.

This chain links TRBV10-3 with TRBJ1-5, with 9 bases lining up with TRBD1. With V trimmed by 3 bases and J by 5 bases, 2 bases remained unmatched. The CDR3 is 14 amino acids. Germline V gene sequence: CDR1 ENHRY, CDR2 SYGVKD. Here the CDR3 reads CAISDGDRDQPQHF. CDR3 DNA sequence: TGTGCCATCAGTGATGGGGACAGGGATCAGCCCCAGCATTTT.

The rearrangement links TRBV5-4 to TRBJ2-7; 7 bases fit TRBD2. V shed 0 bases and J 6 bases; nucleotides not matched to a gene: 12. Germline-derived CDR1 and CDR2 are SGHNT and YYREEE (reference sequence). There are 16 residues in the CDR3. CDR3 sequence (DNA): TGTGCCAGCAGCTTGGTCTCGGGCGCGGGAGCCGGCGAGCAGTACTTC. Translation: CASSLVSGAGAGEQYF.

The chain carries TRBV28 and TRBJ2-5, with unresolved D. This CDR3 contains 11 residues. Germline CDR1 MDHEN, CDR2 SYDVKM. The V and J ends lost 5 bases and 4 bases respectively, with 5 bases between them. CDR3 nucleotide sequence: TGTGCCAGCAGTAGCCCAGAGACCCAGTACTTC. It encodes CASSSPETQYF.

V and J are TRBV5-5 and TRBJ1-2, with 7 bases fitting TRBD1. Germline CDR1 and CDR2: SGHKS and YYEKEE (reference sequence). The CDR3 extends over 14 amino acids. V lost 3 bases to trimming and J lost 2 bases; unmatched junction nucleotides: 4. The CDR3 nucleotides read TGTGCCAGCAGCTCCCAGACAGGGAACTATGGCTACACCTTC. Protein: CASSSQTGNYGYTF.

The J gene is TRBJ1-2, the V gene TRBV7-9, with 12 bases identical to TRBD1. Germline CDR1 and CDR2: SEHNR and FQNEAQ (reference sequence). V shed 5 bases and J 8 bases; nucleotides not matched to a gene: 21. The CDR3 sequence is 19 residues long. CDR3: CASSPYLGQGADRENGYTF. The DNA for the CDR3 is TGTGCCAGCAGCCCTTATCTGGGACAGGGGGCGGATAGGGAAAACGGCTACACCTTC.

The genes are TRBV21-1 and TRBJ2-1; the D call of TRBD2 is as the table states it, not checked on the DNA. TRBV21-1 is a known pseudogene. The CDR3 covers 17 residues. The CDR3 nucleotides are TGTGCCAGCCCGTGTACTGCCCCTCGGGGAGGCTACAATGAGCAGTTCTTC. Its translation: CASPCTAPRGGYNEQFF.

This CDR3 reads CSVLEGYTF. The CDR3 DNA sequence: TGCAGCGTTCTGGAGGGCTACACCTTC. This sequence joins TRBV29-1 and TRBJ1-2; D gene uncertain. Germline lookup yields CDR1 SQVTM and CDR2 ANQGSEA. V was pared by 5 bases and J by 8 bases, with 6 bases between. This CDR3 spans 9 amino acids.

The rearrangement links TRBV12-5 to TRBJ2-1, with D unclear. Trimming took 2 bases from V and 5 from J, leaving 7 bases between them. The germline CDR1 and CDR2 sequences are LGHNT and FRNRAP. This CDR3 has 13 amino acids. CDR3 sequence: CASGLNSHNEQFF. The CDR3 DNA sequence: TGTGCTAGTGGTTTGAACAGTCACAATGAGCAGTTCTTC.

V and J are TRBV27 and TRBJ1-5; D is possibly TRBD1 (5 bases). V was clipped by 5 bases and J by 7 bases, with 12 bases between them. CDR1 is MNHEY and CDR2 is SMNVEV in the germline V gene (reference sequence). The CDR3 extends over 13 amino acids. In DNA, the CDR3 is TGTGCCAGCAGTAACAGGCCCTCCCAGCCCCAGCATTTT. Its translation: CASSNRPSQPQHF.

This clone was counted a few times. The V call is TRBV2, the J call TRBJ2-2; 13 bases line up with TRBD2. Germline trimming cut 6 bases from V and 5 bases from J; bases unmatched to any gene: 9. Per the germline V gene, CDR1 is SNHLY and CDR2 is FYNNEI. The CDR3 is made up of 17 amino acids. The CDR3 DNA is TGTGCCAGCAGCATGGGGACTAGCGGGACAAGGACCGGGGAGCTGTTTTTT. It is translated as CASSMGTSGTRTGELFF.

DNA of the CDR3: TGCGCCAGCTTATCCGGGACAGGGAGTGATGAGCAGTTCTTC. Encoded protein: CASLSGTGSDEQFF. The V call is TRBV5-1, the J call TRBJ2-1; TRBD1 aligns across 9 bases. This CDR3 region has 14 residues. Looked up from germline, CDR1 is SGHRS and CDR2 is YFSETQ. V dropped 7 bases and J dropped 8; count of bases not matched to a gene: 10.

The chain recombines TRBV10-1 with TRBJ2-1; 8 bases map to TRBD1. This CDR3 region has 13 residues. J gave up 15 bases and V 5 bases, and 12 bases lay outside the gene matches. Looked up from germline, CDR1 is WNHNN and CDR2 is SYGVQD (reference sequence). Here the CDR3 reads CASSSLATGEAFF. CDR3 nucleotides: TGCGCCAGCAGTTCTTTGGCGACAGGGGAGGCGTTCTTC.

The CDR3 bases are TGTGCCAGCAGTGGCCGGGGGACCGACCGTCAGCCCCAGCATTTT. It yields the protein CASSGRGTDRQPQHF. The genes are TRBV25-1 and TRBJ1-5, with D perhaps TRBD1 (5 bases). V was trimmed by 4 bases and J by 6 bases, leaving 16 bases between them. Germline CDR1 MGHDK, CDR2 SYGVNS. CDR3 length equals 15 residues.

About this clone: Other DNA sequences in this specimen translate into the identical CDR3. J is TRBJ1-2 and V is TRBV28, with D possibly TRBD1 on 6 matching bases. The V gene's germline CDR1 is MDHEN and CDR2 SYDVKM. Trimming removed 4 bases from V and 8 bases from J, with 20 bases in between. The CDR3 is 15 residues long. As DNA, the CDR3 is TGTGCCAGCAGTTCCGGACAGCTTGGGTGGCGGGGCTACACCTTC. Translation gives CASSSGQLGWRGYTF.

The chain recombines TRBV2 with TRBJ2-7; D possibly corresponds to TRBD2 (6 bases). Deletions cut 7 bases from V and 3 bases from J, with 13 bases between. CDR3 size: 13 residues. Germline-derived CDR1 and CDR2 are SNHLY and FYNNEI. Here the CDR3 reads CASMWDFNYEQYF. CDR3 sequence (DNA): TGTGCCAGCATGTGGGACTTCAACTACGAGCAGTACTTC.

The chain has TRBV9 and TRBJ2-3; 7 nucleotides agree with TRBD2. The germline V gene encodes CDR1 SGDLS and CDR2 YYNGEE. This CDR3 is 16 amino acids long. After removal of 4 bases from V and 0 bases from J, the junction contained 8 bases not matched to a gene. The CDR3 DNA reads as TGTGCCAGCAGCTCTAATAGCGGGTCTAGCACAGATACGCAGTATTTT. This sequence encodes CASSSNSGSSTDTQYF.

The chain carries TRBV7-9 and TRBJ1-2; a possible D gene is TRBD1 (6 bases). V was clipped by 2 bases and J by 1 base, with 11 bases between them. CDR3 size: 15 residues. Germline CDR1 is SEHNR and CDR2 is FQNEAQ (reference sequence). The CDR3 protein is CASSLTTGSNYGYTF. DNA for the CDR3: TGTGCCAGCAGCTTAACTACAGGGAGTAACTATGGCTACACCTTC.

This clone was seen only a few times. The CDR3 here is CASSLNTGEADTQYF. In nucleotides, the CDR3 is TGTGCCAGCAGCTTAAATACAGGGGAAGCAGATACGCAGTATTTT. This chain connects TRBV11-3 to TRBJ2-3; 7 nucleotides agree with TRBD1. V lost 2 bases to trimming and J lost 4 bases; unmatched junction nucleotides: 6. CDR1 and CDR2 from the germline V gene are SGHNT and YENEEA. This CDR3 has 15 amino acids. Complete variable domain (other parts from reference TRBV11-3 and TRBJ2-3): EAGVVQSPRYKIIEKKQPVAFWCNPISGHNTLYWYLQNLGQGPELLIRYENEEAVDDSQLPKDRFSAERLKGVDSTLKIQPAELGDSAVYLCASSLNTGEADTQYFGPGTRLTVL.

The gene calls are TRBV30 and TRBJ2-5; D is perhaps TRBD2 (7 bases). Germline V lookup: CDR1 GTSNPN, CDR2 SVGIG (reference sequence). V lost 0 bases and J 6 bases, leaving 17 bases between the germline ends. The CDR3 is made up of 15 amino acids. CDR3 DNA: TGTGCCTGGAGTGTACAGGGCGGGAGACGGCAGACCCAGTACTTC. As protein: CAWSVQGGRRQTQYF.

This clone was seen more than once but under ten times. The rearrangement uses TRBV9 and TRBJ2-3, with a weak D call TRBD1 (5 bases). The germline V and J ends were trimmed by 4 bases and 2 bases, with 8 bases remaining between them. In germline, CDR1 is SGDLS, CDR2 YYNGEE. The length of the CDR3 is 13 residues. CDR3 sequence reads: CASSLQVTDTQYF. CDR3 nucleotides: TGTGCCAGCAGCCTACAGGTCACAGATACGCAGTATTTT.

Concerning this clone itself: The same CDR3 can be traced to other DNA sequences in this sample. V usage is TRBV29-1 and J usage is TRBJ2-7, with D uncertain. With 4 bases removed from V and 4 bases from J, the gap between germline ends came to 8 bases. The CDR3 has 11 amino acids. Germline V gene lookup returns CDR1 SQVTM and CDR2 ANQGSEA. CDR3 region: CSVGAGYEQYF. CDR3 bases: TGCAGCGTTGGGGCTGGGTACGAGCAGTACTTC.

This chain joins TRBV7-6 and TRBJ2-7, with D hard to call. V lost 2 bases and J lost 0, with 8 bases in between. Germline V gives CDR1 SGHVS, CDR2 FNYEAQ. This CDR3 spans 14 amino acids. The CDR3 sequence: CASSLTQDSYEQYF. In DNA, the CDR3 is TGTGCCAGCAGCTTAACGCAGGACTCCTACGAGCAGTACTTC. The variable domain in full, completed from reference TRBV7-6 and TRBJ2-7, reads GAGVSQSPRYKVTKRGQDVALRCDPISGHVSLYWYRQALGQGPEFLTYFNYEAQQDKSGLPNDRFSAERPEGSISTLTIQRTEQRDSAMYRCASSLTQDSYEQYFGPGTRLTVT.